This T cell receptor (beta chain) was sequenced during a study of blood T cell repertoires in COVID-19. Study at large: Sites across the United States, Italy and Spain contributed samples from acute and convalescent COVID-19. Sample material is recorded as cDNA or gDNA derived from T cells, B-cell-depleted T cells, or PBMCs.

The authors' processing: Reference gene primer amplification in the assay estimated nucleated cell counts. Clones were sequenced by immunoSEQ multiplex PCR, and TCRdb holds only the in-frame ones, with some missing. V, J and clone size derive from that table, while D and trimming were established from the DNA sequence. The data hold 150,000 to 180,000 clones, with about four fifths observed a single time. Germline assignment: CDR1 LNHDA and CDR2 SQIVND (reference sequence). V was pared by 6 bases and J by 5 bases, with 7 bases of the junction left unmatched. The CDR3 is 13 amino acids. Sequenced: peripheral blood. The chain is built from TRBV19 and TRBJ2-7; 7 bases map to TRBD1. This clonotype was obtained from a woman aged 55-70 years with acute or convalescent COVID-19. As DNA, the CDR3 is TGTGCCAGTAGGTCGACAGGGTCCCACGAGCAGTACTTC. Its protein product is CASRSTGSHEQYF.